This section outlines one T cell receptor beta chain sequence together with its context. Antigen unknown. This specimen comes from a study of beta chain features in type 1 diabetes. Study-level results: VDJ junctions sequenced from type 1 diabetes patients showed fewer insertions and more deletions. The influence of HLA type on TCRB rearrangement stayed undetermined. When Type 1 diabetes patients were examined, their TCRB CDR3s proved moderately but significantly shorter in all four CD4+ subsets.

A single heparinised draw of about 100 mL on average was taken per donor. Staining for CD45RO/CCR7/CD25/CD127/CD95/CD27 allowed sorting of CD4+ naive, central memory, regulatory and stem cell-like memory cells. Sequenced material consisted of expressed TCRB transcripts (all of the isolated RNA was reverse transcribed). The protocol was immunoSEQ multiplex PCR, while the TCRdb copy is restricted to in-frame clones and leaves out a portion. Among under 150,000 clones listed, roughly 17% were seen once. Germline trimming cut 5 bases from V and 0 bases from J; bases unmatched to any gene: 6. The CDR3 consists of 14 residues. Germline V gene sequence: CDR1 GTSNPN, CDR2 SVGIG (reference sequence).

Sequencing was carried out using central memory CD4+ T cells from blood. This TCR was recovered from a man aged 18 to 29 with type 1 diabetes. The chain is built from TRBV30 and TRBJ1-1; 7 nucleotides line up with TRBD1. The CDR3 here is CAWYRGRVNTEAFF. The CDR3 nucleotides are TGTGCCTGGTACAGGGGTAGGGTGAACACTGAAGCTTTCTTT.